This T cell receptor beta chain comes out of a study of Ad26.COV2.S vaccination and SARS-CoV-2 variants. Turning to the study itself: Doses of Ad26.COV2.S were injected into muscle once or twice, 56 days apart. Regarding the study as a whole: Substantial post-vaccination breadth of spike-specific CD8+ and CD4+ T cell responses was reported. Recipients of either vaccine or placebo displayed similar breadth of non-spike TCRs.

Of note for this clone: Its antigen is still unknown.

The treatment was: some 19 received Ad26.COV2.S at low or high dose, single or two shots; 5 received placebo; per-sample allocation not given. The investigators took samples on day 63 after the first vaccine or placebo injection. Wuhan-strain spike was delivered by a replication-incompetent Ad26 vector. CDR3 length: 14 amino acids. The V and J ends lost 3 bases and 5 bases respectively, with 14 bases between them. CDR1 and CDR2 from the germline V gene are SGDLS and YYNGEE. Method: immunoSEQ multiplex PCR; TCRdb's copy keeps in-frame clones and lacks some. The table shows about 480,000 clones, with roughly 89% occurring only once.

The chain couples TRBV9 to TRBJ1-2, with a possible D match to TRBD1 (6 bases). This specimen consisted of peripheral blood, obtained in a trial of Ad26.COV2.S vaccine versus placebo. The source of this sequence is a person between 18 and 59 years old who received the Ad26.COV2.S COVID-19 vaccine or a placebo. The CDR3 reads CASSAADSRYGYTF. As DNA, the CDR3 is TGTGCCAGCAGCGCGGCGGACAGCAGATATGGCTACACCTTC.